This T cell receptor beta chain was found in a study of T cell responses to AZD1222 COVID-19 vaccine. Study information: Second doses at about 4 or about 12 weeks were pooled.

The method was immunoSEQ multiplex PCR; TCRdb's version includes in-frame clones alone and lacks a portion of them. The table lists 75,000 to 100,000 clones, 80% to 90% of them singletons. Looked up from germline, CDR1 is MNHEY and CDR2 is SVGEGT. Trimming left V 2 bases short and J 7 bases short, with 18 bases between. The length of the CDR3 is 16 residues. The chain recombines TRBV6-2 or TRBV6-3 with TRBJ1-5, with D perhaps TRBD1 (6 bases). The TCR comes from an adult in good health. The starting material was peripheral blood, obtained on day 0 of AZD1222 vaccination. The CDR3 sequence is CASSYDRPGFAQPQHF. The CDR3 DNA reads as TGTGCCAGCAGTTACGACAGGCCGGGCTTTGCCCAGCCCCAGCATTTT.